The 26 T cell receptor beta chains below come from one sample, sequenced in a study of long-term antiretroviral therapy in people with HIV. Version v3.0 of the immunoSEQ assay was performed at survey level. Data came from immunoSEQ multiplex PCR; TCRdb stores just in-frame clones and leaves some out. The profile shows more than 20,000 clones, roughly 82% of them singletons. The sample was unsorted PBMCs, taken 0.3 years after starting antiretroviral therapy. These receptors were taken from a man aged 50 to 60 with HIV.

V usage is TRBV29-1 and J usage is TRBJ2-7; no clear D gene. Trimming took 2 bases from V and 6 from J, leaving 14 bases between them. The CDR3 is 13 residues long. Germline V gene data show CDR1 as SQVTM and CDR2 as ANQGSEA. CDR3 residues: CSVEIYLGREQYF. CDR3 bases: TGCAGCGTTGAAATTTATCTAGGGCGCGAGCAGTACTTC.

The V gene is TRBV7-2, the J gene TRBJ2-7; no firm D call. Germline loops: CDR1 SGHTA, CDR2 FQGNSA. With 0 bases removed from V and 0 bases from J, the gap between germline ends came to 6 bases. The CDR3 spans 14 residues. The CDR3 loop reads CASSLAGSSYEQYF. CDR3 sequence (DNA): TGTGCCAGCAGCTTAGCGGGCAGCTCCTACGAGCAGTACTTC. The full variable domain, rest sourced from reference TRBV7-2 and TRBJ2-7, is GAGVSQSPSNKVTEKGKDVELRCDPISGHTALYWYRQSLGQGLEFLIYFQGNSAPDKSGLPSDRFSAERTGGSVSTLTIQRTQQEDSAVYLCASSLAGSSYEQYFGPGTRLTVT.

The genes are TRBV11-2 and TRBJ2-2; the D call may be TRBD1 or TRBD2 (5 bases each). The CDR3 loop spans 16 amino acids. CDR1 is SGHAT and CDR2 is FQNNGV in the germline V gene. V dropped 6 bases and J dropped 4 bases, with 18 bases sitting between them. The chain's CDR3 is CASRLRDLLSTGELFF. The CDR3, as DNA: TGTGCCAGCAGGCTCCGGGACCTACTATCCACCGGGGAGCTGTTTTTT.

This clone was seen a handful of times. This chain connects TRBV13 to TRBJ1-5, with unresolved D. The CDR3 is made up of 13 amino acids. Germline-derived CDR1 and CDR2 are PRHDT and FYEKMQ (reference sequence). The V gene lost 0 bases and the J gene lost 6 bases, with 6 bases spanning the gap. The CDR3 region is CASSLGRGQPQHF. The CDR3, as DNA: TGTGCCAGCAGCTTAGGCCGGGGTCAGCCCCAGCATTTT.

The J gene is TRBJ1-1, the V gene TRBV6-5; D possibly corresponds to TRBD1 (6 bases). The CDR3 covers 13 residues. Between the trimmed V and J ends, which lost 8 bases and 0 bases, there was a span of 10 bases. Germline CDR1 reads MNHEY; CDR2 reads SVGAGI. The CDR3 spells CASLGQLNTEAFF. CDR3 in DNA: TGTGCCAGCTTAGGACAGTTGAACACTGAAGCTTTCTTT.

This clone is large in the sample. This chain links TRBV9 with TRBJ2-3, with no clear D. Germline V lookup: CDR1 SGDLS, CDR2 YYNGEE. V dropped 3 bases and J dropped 1 base, with 3 bases sitting between them. The CDR3 runs to 12 residues. The CDR3 bases are TGTGCCAGCAGCGCACGCACAGATACGCAGTATTTT. Translation gives CASSARTDTQYF. Together with reference TRBV9 and TRBJ2-3, the CDR3 gives the full variable domain: DSGVTQTPKHLITATGQRVTLRCSPRSGDLSVYWYQQSLDQGLQFLIQYYNGEERAKGNILERFSAQQFPDLHSELNLSSLELGDSALYFCASSARTDTQYFGPGTRLTVL.

The rearrangement uses TRBV19 and TRBJ1-2; D not certain. CDR3 length: 16 amino acids. Trimming removed 2 bases from V and 8 bases from J, with 21 bases in between. CDR1 is LNHDA and CDR2 is SQIVND in the germline V gene (reference sequence). CDR3 sequence reads: CASSIRGAATRSGYTF. The CDR3 DNA reads as TGTGCCAGTAGTATACGAGGAGCGGCGACGCGGTCCGGCTACACCTTC.

V usage is TRBV9 and J usage is TRBJ1-2; D is unresolved. This CDR3 contains 13 residues. CDR1 SGDLS and CDR2 YYNGEE come from the germline V gene. Trimming stripped 2 bases from V and 0 bases from J, with 5 bases between. CDR3: CASSVGANYGYTF. As DNA, the CDR3 is TGTGCCAGCAGCGTGGGAGCTAACTATGGCTACACCTTC.

V and J are TRBV11-2 and TRBJ1-5; tentative D call: TRBD1 (5 bases). CDR3 length: 15 amino acids. V lost 4 bases and J 0 bases, leaving 10 bases between the germline ends. Germline V gene lookup returns CDR1 SGHAT and CDR2 FQNNGV. In DNA form, the CDR3 reads TGTGCCAGCAGCTCTTCAGGGAATAGCAATCAGCCCCAGCATTTT. It specifies CASSSSGNSNQPQHF.

This clone appeared a single time. The chain employs TRBV5-6 and TRBJ2-7; maybe TRBD1 (6 bases). The CDR3 runs 14 residues. V dropped 0 bases and J dropped 6 bases, with 13 bases sitting between them. Germline CDR1 is SGHDT and CDR2 is YYEEEE. The CDR3 nucleotides read TGTGCCAGCAGCTTGGTACAGGGCGCGGTCGAGCAGTACTTC. Its translation is CASSLVQGAVEQYF. Drawing the rest from reference TRBV5-6 and TRBJ2-7, the complete variable domain is DAGVTQSPTHLIKTRGQQVTLRCSPKSGHDTVSWYQQALGQGPQFIFQYYEEEERQRGNFPDRFSGHQFPNYSSELNVNALLLGDSALYLCASSLVQGAVEQYFGPGTRLTVT.

This clone was observed once. The chain carries TRBV5-1 and TRBJ1-5; 8 bases line up with TRBD1. The V gene end was trimmed by 5 bases and the J gene end by 4 bases; junction bases not matched to a gene: 8. Germline CDR1 reads SGHRS; CDR2 reads YFSETQ. This CDR3 has 15 residues. The CDR3 protein is CASRPGGAVNQPQHF. The CDR3 bases are TGCGCCAGCAGACCAGGGGGCGCGGTTAATCAGCCCCAGCATTTT. The variable domain in full, with the rest retrieved from reference TRBV5-1 and TRBJ1-5, is KAGVTQTPRYLIKTRGQQVTLSCSPISGHRSVSWYQQTPGQGLQFLFEYFSETQRNKGNFPGRFSGRQFSNSRSEMNVSTLELGDSALYLCASRPGGAVNQPQHFGDGTRLSIL.

The chain links TRBV7-2 to TRBJ1-2; the match to TRBD1 covers 8 bases. The CDR3 is made up of 15 amino acids. The germline gives CDR1 SGHTA, CDR2 FQGNSA. With V trimmed by 1 base and J by 6 bases, 7 bases remained unmatched. The CDR3, as DNA: TGTGCCAGCAGCTTAGTGGGCAGGGGGCAAGATGGCTACACCTTC. Protein: CASSLVGRGQDGYTF. Supplemented by reference TRBV7-2 and TRBJ1-2, the full variable domain reads GAGVSQSPSNKVTEKGKDVELRCDPISGHTALYWYRQSLGQGLEFLIYFQGNSAPDKSGLPSDRFSAERTGGSVSTLTIQRTQQEDSAVYLCASSLVGRGQDGYTFGSGTRLTVV.

The rearrangement uses TRBV6-5 and TRBJ1-2; the match to TRBD1 covers 7 bases. V was pared by 6 bases and J by 8 bases, with 6 bases of the junction left unmatched. CDR1 is MNHEY, CDR2 SVGAGI, per germline. The CDR3 length is 12 residues. Here the CDR3 DNA reads TGTGCCAGCAGCTGGGACAGCTGGGGCTACACCTTC. This sequence encodes CASSWDSWGYTF.

This chain uses TRBV18 with TRBJ1-5, with TRBD1 as a possible D gene (5 bases). The germline gives CDR1 KGHSH, CDR2 LQKENI. The CDR3 spans 15 residues. V lost 5 bases and J lost 5, with 16 bases in between. CDR3 nucleotide sequence: TGTGCCAGCTCAAACCTTGGGGGGTTCGATCAGCCCCAGCATTTT. Encoded protein: CASSNLGGFDQPQHF.

The rearrangement joins TRBV15 to TRBJ1-5, with D possibly TRBD1 on 5 matching bases. In germline, CDR1 is LNHNV, CDR2 YYDKDF (reference sequence). The CDR3 has 17 amino acids. The V and J ends lost 1 base and 0 bases respectively, with 13 bases between them. The CDR3 protein is CATSRGARGHSNQPQHF. In DNA, the CDR3 is TGTGCCACCAGCAGAGGAGCAAGGGGCCATAGCAATCAGCCCCAGCATTTT.

In its sample, this clone was seen a few times. V gene TRBV7-8 combines with J gene TRBJ1-5, with 8 bases that match TRBD1. Germline assignment: CDR1 SGHVS and CDR2 FQNEAQ. The CDR3 length is 17 residues. V gave up 5 bases and J gave up 0 bases; unmatched junction bases: 9. The CDR3 coding sequence is TGTGCCAGCAGCCTTGCGGACAGGGCGTATAGCAATCAGCCCCAGCATTTT. It is translated as CASSLADRAYSNQPQHF.

This chain uses TRBV6-6 with TRBJ1-2, with D perhaps matching TRBD1 (5 bases). V lost 6 bases and J 7 bases, leaving 24 bases between the germline ends. Germline CDR1 MNHNY, CDR2 SVGAGI (reference sequence). The CDR3 extends over 16 amino acids. CDR3 sequence: CASRPPGRTVYGGYTF. In DNA, the CDR3 is TGTGCCAGCAGGCCACCGGGACGGACCGTTTACGGTGGCTACACCTTC.

The chain combines TRBV28 with TRBJ2-7; TRBD2 aligns across 10 bases. V gave up 8 bases and J gave up 3 bases; unmatched junction bases: 7. The CDR3 has 14 residues. Looked up from germline, CDR1 is MDHEN and CDR2 is SYDVKM. CDR3 amino acids: CASQVAGGFYEQYF. DNA of the CDR3: TGTGCCAGCCAGGTAGCGGGAGGTTTCTACGAGCAGTACTTC.

The V call is TRBV4-3, the J call TRBJ1-5; the D is unclear. The germline V gene has CDR1 LGHNA and CDR2 YSLEER. The V and J ends lost 0 bases and 4 bases respectively, with 13 bases between them. CDR3 length equals 16 residues. CDR3 residues: CASSQDSGLGNQPQHF. DNA for the CDR3: TGCGCCAGCAGCCAAGATTCGGGCCTTGGGAATCAGCCCCAGCATTTT.

This chain links TRBV7-9 with TRBJ2-3; 10 nucleotides line up with TRBD2. CDR1 SEHNR and CDR2 FQNEAQ come from the germline V gene (reference sequence). Trimming removed 3 bases from V and 2 bases from J; junction bases left unmatched: 5. CDR3 length: 16 residues. The DNA for the CDR3 is TGTGCCAGCAGCTTGGGTACTAGCGGGATCACAGATACGCAGTATTTT. It yields the protein CASSLGTSGITDTQYF.

CDR3 loop: CATSRVHGQGPNEKLFF. CDR3 DNA sequence: TGTGCCACCAGCAGAGTTCACGGACAGGGACCAAATGAAAAACTGTTTTTT. This rearrangement joins TRBV15 to TRBJ1-4, with 8 bases fitting TRBD1. Trimming removed 1 base from V and 5 bases from J; junction bases left unmatched: 9. Germline V gene lookup returns CDR1 LNHNV and CDR2 YYDKDF (reference sequence). This CDR3 is built from 17 residues.

This clone occurred a few times. The chain combines TRBV23-1 with TRBJ1-5; TRBD1 matches 10 bases. TRBV23-1 is identified as an open reading frame with a role that is uncertain. This CDR3 comprises 16 residues. V was pared by 7 bases and J by 2 bases, with 8 bases of the junction left unmatched. The CDR3 coding sequence is TGCGCCAGCACCTGCCACGGGACAGGGGGCAATCAGCCCCAGCATTTT. It codes for CASTCHGTGGNQPQHF.

The chain joins TRBV6-4 to TRBJ2-2; no definite D call. In germline, CDR1 is MRHNA, CDR2 SNTAGT. The V end lost 0 bases, the J end lost 3 bases, and 2 bases lay between the germline ends. The CDR3 extends over 13 amino acids. CDR3 loop: CASSDSYTGELFF. The CDR3 DNA is TGTGCCAGCAGTGACTCTTACACCGGGGAGCTGTTTTTT.

The chain has TRBV6-4 and TRBJ2-3, with D uncertain. The V and J ends lost 1 base and 1 base respectively, with 6 bases between them. The germline CDR1 and CDR2 sequences are MRHNA and SNTAGT. The CDR3 contains 14 residues. The CDR3 nucleotides read TGTGCCAGCAGTGACTTTGCGGGCACAGATACGCAGTATTTT. Encoded protein: CASSDFAGTDTQYF.

The V and J genes are TRBV6-5 and TRBJ2-7; D is ambiguous. The V end was cut by 5 bases, the J end by 7 bases, with 12 bases between. The CDR3 loop spans 12 amino acids. Per germline, CDR1 MNHEY and CDR2 SVGAGI. CDR3 DNA sequence: TGTGCCAGCAGTAAGGGCGCCGAGGAGCAGTACTTC. Its protein product is CASSKGAEEQYF.

This clone has a single count. Here the CDR3 reads CASSERGGVRNGELFF. For the CDR3, the DNA is TGCGCCAGCAGTGAGAGAGGGGGGGTAAGGAACGGGGAGCTGTTTTTT. The chain is built from TRBV10-1 and TRBJ2-2; tentative D call: TRBD2 (7 bases). The CDR3 has 16 amino acids. V was clipped by 2 bases and J by 7 bases, with 17 bases between them. Germline V lookup: CDR1 WNHNN, CDR2 SYGVQD (reference sequence).